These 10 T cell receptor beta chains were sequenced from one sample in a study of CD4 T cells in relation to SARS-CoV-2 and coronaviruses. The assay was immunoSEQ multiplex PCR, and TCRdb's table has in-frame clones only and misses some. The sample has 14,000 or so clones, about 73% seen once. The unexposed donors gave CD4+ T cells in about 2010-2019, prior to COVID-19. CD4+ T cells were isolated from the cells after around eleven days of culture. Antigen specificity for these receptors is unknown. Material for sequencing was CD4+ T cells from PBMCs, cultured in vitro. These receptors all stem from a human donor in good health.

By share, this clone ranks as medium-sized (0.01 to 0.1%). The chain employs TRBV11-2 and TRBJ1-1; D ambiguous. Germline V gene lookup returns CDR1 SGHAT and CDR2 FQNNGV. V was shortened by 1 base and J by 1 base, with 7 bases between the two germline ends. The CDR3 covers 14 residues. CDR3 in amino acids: CASSLGFSNTEAFF. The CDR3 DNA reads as TGTGCCAGCAGCTTAGGATTTTCGAACACTGAAGCTTTCTTT.

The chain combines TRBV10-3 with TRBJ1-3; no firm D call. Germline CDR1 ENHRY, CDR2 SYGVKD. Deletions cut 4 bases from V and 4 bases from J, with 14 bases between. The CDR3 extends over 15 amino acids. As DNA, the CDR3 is TGTGCCATCAGTGGATTATTGGAGACGGGAAACACCATATATTTT. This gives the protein CAISGLLETGNTIYF.

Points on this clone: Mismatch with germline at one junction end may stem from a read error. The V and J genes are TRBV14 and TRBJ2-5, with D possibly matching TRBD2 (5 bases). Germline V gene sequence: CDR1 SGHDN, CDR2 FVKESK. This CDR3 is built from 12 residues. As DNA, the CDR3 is TGTGCCAGCAGGCAAGGAGGAGAGACCCAGTACTTC. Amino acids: CASRQGGETQYF.

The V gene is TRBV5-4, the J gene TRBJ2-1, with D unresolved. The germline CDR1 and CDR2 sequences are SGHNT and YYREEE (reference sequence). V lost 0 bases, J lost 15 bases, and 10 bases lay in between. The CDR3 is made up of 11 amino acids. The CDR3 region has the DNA TGTGCCAGCAGCTTGGACTCGGACCCGTTCTTC. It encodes CASSLDSDPFF.

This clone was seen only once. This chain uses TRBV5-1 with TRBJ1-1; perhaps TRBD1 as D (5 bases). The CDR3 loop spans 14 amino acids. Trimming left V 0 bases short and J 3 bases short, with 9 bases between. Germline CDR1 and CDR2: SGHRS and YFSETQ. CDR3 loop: CASSLGQGYTEAFF. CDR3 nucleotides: TGCGCCAGCAGCTTGGGGCAGGGTTACACTGAAGCTTTCTTT. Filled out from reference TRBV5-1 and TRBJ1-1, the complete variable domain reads KAGVTQTPRYLIKTRGQQVTLSCSPISGHRSVSWYQQTPGQGLQFLFEYFSETQRNKGNFPGRFSGRQFSNSRSEMNVSTLELGDSALYLCASSLGQGYTEAFFGQGTRLTVV.

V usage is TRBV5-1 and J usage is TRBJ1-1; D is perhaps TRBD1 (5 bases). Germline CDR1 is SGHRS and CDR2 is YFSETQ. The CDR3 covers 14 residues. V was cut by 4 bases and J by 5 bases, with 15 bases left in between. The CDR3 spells CASSGPRDGTEAFF. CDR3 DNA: TGCGCCAGCAGCGGACCCAGGGATGGAACTGAAGCTTTCTTT.

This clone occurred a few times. This chain's CDR3 is CASSLVEGEGEKLFF. CDR3 sequence (DNA): TGTGCCAGCAGCTTAGTGGAGGGGGAAGGTGAAAAACTGTTTTTT. The V call is TRBV7-9, the J call TRBJ1-4; D perhaps matches TRBD1 (6 bases). The germline V gene encodes CDR1 SEHNR and CDR2 FQNEAQ (reference sequence). The CDR3 runs to 15 residues. V was cut by 1 base and J by 7 bases, with 13 bases left in between.

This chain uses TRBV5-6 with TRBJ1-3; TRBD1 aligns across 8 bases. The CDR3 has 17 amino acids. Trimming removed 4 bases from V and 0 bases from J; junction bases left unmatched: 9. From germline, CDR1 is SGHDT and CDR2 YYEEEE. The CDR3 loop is CASSLGTGHLSGNTIYF. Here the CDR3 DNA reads TGTGCCAGCAGCCTCGGGACAGGCCATCTCTCTGGAAACACCATATATTTT. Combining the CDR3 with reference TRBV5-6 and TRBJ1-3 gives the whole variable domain DAGVTQSPTHLIKTRGQQVTLRCSPKSGHDTVSWYQQALGQGPQFIFQYYEEEERQRGNFPDRFSGHQFPNYSSELNVNALLLGDSALYLCASSLGTGHLSGNTIYFGEGSWLTVV.

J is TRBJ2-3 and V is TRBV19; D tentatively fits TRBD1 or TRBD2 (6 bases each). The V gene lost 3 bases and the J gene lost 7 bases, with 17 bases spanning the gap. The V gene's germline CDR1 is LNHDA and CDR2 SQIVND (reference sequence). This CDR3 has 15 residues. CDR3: CASSMLAAGANTQYF. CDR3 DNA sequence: TGTGCCAGTAGTATGTTAGCGGCAGGGGCGAATACGCAGTATTTT.

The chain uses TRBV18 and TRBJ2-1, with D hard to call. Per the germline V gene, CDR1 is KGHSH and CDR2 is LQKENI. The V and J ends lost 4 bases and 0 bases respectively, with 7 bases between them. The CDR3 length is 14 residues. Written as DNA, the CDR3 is TGTGCCAGCTCACGGGGAAGCTCCTACAATGAGCAGTTCTTC. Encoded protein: CASSRGSSYNEQFF.